The rows below give T cell receptor beta chains drawn from one sample of a study of CD8+ T cells in alopecia areata. Repertoires were generated with immunoSEQ multiplex PCR, while TCRdb's copy carries only in-frame clones and drops some. Among about 150,000 clones listed, about three fifths were seen once. The sequences come from CD4+ T cells sorted from blood, collected at week 4, from a patient treated with tofacitinib. These receptor sequences come from a human donor with alopecia areata. CDR3s include the opening cysteine and the closing phenylalanine or tryptophan. Each record gives: J gene, clone size, V gene, D gene, CDR3 DNA, CDR3 protein. The D gene is left open where the match is weak. Clone size is not always given. Where it is, it says once, few, many or a class for expanded clones.

j_gene: TRBJ2-7; abundance: -; v_gene: TRBV10-3; d_gene: -; CDR3nt: TGTGCCATCAGTGAGTCGACTCGGGCCGGCGGGCAGTACTTC; CDR3aa: CAISESTRAGGQYF
j_gene: TRBJ1-1; abundance: -; v_gene: TRBV30; d_gene: -; CDR3nt: TGTGCCTGGAGTGTACGTGGCTCGTTCGAAGCTTTCTTT; CDR3aa: CAWSVRGSFEAFF
j_gene: TRBJ1-5; abundance: -; v_gene: TRBV5-6; d_gene: -; CDR3nt: TGTGCCAGCAGCTCATCGAGGGGAGGTGGCAATCAGCCCCAGCATTTT; CDR3aa: CASSSSRGGGNQPQHF
j_gene: TRBJ2-3; abundance: -; v_gene: TRBV29-1; d_gene: -; CDR3nt: TGCAGCGCCCTAGGAGCAGATAGCACAGATACGCAGTATTTT; CDR3aa: CSALGADSTDTQYF
j_gene: TRBJ2-6; abundance: once; v_gene: TRBV7-8; d_gene: -; CDR3nt: TGTGCCAGCAGCTCCAGAAATCTAGCGACTGGGGCCAACGTCCTGACTTTC; CDR3aa: CASSSRNLATGANVLTF
j_gene: TRBJ2-5; abundance: -; v_gene: TRBV30; d_gene: -; CDR3nt: TGTGCCTGGAGTGCCCTGGGAGAGACCCAGTACTTC; CDR3aa: CAWSALGETQYF
j_gene: TRBJ2-7; abundance: -; v_gene: TRBV7-9; d_gene: TRBD2; CDR3nt: TGTGCCAGCAGCTTAGGTCTAGCGGGGTATGGCGAGCAGTACTTC; CDR3aa: CASSLGLAGYGEQYF
j_gene: TRBJ2-5; abundance: -; v_gene: TRBV5-1; d_gene: -; CDR3nt: TGCGCCAGCAGCGCACCAGGGGTAGAGACCCAGTACTTC; CDR3aa: CASSAPGVETQYF
j_gene: TRBJ2-3; abundance: -; v_gene: TRBV7-2; d_gene: TRBD2; CDR3nt: TGTGCCAGCAGCTTAGTCGGGGGGGCCGGAGATACGCAGTATTTT; CDR3aa: CASSLVGGAGDTQYF
j_gene: TRBJ2-5; abundance: -; v_gene: TRBV29-1; d_gene: TRBD2; CDR3nt: TGCAGCGTTGGGGGCCTAGCGGGAGAGACCCAGTACTTC; CDR3aa: CSVGGLAGETQYF
j_gene: TRBJ2-7; abundance: -; v_gene: TRBV6-5; d_gene: -; CDR3nt: TGTGCCAGCACCGGGACTGACCTGCGGGACGAGCAGTACTTC; CDR3aa: CASTGTDLRDEQYF
j_gene: TRBJ1-2; abundance: -; v_gene: TRBV30; d_gene: -; CDR3nt: TGTGCCTGGAGCCCCCTGGCTGGCTACACCTTC; CDR3aa: CAWSPLAGYTF
j_gene: TRBJ1-2; abundance: -; v_gene: TRBV25-1; d_gene: -; CDR3nt: TGTGCCAGCAGTAGAGAACTGTGGGGTGGCTACACCTTC; CDR3aa: CASSRELWGGYTF
j_gene: TRBJ2-1; abundance: few; v_gene: TRBV29-1; d_gene: -; CDR3nt: TGCAGCACCGAGTCAGGTCATGAGCAGTTCTTC; CDR3aa: CSTESGHEQFF
j_gene: TRBJ2-7; abundance: -; v_gene: TRBV29-1; d_gene: -; CDR3nt: TGCAGCGTTGGTCCCCAAGGCTACGAGCAGTACTTC; CDR3aa: CSVGPQGYEQYF
j_gene: TRBJ1-5; abundance: few; v_gene: TRBV29-1; d_gene: -; CDR3nt: TGCAGCGTTGTCGACAGCAATCAGCCCCAGCATTTT; CDR3aa: CSVVDSNQPQHF
j_gene: TRBJ2-1; abundance: -; v_gene: TRBV20-1; d_gene: TRBD2; CDR3nt: TGCAGTGAGCGGGGGAGGAATGAGCAGTTCTTC; CDR3aa: CSERGRNEQFF
j_gene: TRBJ2-7; abundance: -; v_gene: TRBV29-1; d_gene: -; CDR3nt: TGCAGCGCAGGGCAGGCTTTCTCCTACGAGCAGTACTTC; CDR3aa: CSAGQAFSYEQYF
j_gene: TRBJ1-2; abundance: -; v_gene: TRBV5-1; d_gene: -; CDR3nt: TGCGCCAGCAGCTCCCTCGGTCGCGACTATGGCTACACCTTC; CDR3aa: CASSSLGRDYGYTF
j_gene: TRBJ2-1; abundance: -; v_gene: TRBV7-2; d_gene: TRBD2; CDR3nt: TGTGCCAGCAGCCTCCGGACTAGCGGGGGGTTGAGCTCCTACAATGAGCAGTTCTTC; CDR3aa: CASSLRTSGGLSSYNEQFF
j_gene: TRBJ2-7; abundance: -; v_gene: TRBV29-1; d_gene: TRBD1; CDR3nt: TGCAGCGTCCGGGACAGTCCCTACGAGCAGTACTTC; CDR3aa: CSVRDSPYEQYF
j_gene: TRBJ2-1; abundance: few; v_gene: TRBV5-5; d_gene: TRBD2; CDR3nt: TGTGCCAGCACAACTAGCGGGGGGGCCGACAATGAGCAGTTCTTC; CDR3aa: CASTTSGGADNEQFF
j_gene: TRBJ2-5; abundance: few; v_gene: TRBV29-1; d_gene: TRBD1; CDR3nt: TGCAGCGTTGTTACAGGGGGGGAGACCCAGTACTTC; CDR3aa: CSVVTGGETQYF
j_gene: TRBJ2-1; abundance: -; v_gene: TRBV30; d_gene: -; CDR3nt: TGTGCCTGGAAATACGGGACTCCCGGCAATGAGCAGTTCTTC; CDR3aa: CAWKYGTPGNEQFF
j_gene: TRBJ2-7; abundance: -; v_gene: TRBV6-5; d_gene: TRBD1; CDR3nt: TGTGCCAGCAGTTACGGGCAGGGGGCTATCCACGAGCAGTACTTC; CDR3aa: CASSYGQGAIHEQYF
j_gene: TRBJ2-5; abundance: -; v_gene: TRBV7-9; d_gene: TRBD1; CDR3nt: TGTGCCAGCAGCCCCACAGGGGTGGGGGAGACCCAGTACTTC; CDR3aa: CASSPTGVGETQYF
j_gene: TRBJ2-3; abundance: -; v_gene: TRBV5-6; d_gene: TRBD2; CDR3nt: TGTGCCAGCAGCTCCGCGACTAGCGGGGCAGATACGCAGTATTTT; CDR3aa: CASSSATSGADTQYF
j_gene: TRBJ2-5; abundance: -; v_gene: TRBV5-6; d_gene: -; CDR3nt: TGTGCCAGCAGCTCCAGGGCTAGGGTCCTACAAGAGACCCAGTACTTC; CDR3aa: CASSSRARVLQETQYF
j_gene: TRBJ2-3; abundance: few; v_gene: TRBV5-1; d_gene: -; CDR3nt: TGCGCCAGCACCCTAGGTTCCACCACAGATACGCAGTATTTT; CDR3aa: CASTLGSTTDTQYF
j_gene: TRBJ2-3; abundance: -; v_gene: TRBV5-1; d_gene: -; CDR3nt: TGCGCCAGCAGCTTGGCCCTGGGGGAAGCTACGCAGTATTTT; CDR3aa: CASSLALGEATQYF
j_gene: TRBJ2-5; abundance: -; v_gene: TRBV6-5; d_gene: TRBD1; CDR3nt: TGTGCCAGCAGACGCTCCGGGACAGGCCAAGAGACCCAGTACTTC; CDR3aa: CASRRSGTGQETQYF
j_gene: TRBJ2-5; abundance: -; v_gene: TRBV29-1; d_gene: -; CDR3nt: TGCAGCGTTGACAGGGGTGAGGAGACCCAGTACTTC; CDR3aa: CSVDRGEETQYF
j_gene: TRBJ1-5; abundance: -; v_gene: TRBV30; d_gene: -; CDR3nt: TGTGCCTGGAGTATGGGGGGAAATCAGCCCCAGCATTTT; CDR3aa: CAWSMGGNQPQHF
j_gene: TRBJ1-1; abundance: few; v_gene: TRBV19; d_gene: -; CDR3nt: TGTGCCAGCTCAACCGGGAGGAACACTGAAGCTTTCTTT; CDR3aa: CASSTGRNTEAFF
j_gene: TRBJ2-5; abundance: few; v_gene: TRBV2; d_gene: -; CDR3nt: TGTGCCAGCAAGGCAGGGGAGGTGGAGACCCAGTACTTC; CDR3aa: CASKAGEVETQYF
j_gene: TRBJ1-6; abundance: -; v_gene: TRBV4-3; d_gene: -; CDR3nt: TGCGCCAGCAGCCAAGGGCAGCATAATTCACCCCTCCACTTT; CDR3aa: CASSQGQHNSPLHF
j_gene: TRBJ1-2; abundance: -; v_gene: TRBV14; d_gene: -; CDR3nt: TGTGCCAGCAGCCAAGACAACAGGAGGACTGGCTACACCTTC; CDR3aa: CASSQDNRRTGYTF
j_gene: TRBJ2-1; abundance: many; v_gene: TRBV6-1; d_gene: -; CDR3nt: TGTGCCAGCAGGGGATTAGCCTTCAGTGAGCAGTTCTTC; CDR3aa: CASRGLAFSEQFF
j_gene: TRBJ1-1; abundance: -; v_gene: TRBV12-5; d_gene: -; CDR3nt: TGTGCTAGTGGTTTAGAGCCCCACACTGAAGCTTTCTTT; CDR3aa: CASGLEPHTEAFF
j_gene: TRBJ2-4; abundance: -; v_gene: TRBV20-1; d_gene: TRBD2; CDR3nt: TGCAGTGCTAGCCGGGGGGGTCAGTACTTC; CDR3aa: CSASRGGQYF
j_gene: TRBJ2-6; abundance: -; v_gene: TRBV7-8; d_gene: -; CDR3nt: TGTGCCAGCAGCTTCCACTCTGGGGCCAACGTCCTGACTTTC; CDR3aa: CASSFHSGANVLTF
j_gene: TRBJ2-3; abundance: few; v_gene: TRBV5-4; d_gene: TRBD2; CDR3nt: TGTGCCAGCAGCCGGCCTAGCGGGGGTAGCACAGATACGCAGTATTTT; CDR3aa: CASSRPSGGSTDTQYF
j_gene: TRBJ2-1; abundance: -; v_gene: TRBV5-1; d_gene: -; CDR3nt: TGCGCCAGCAGCTTACCGGGACAAGGCAATGAGCAGTTCTTC; CDR3aa: CASSLPGQGNEQFF
j_gene: TRBJ2-1; abundance: -; v_gene: TRBV30; d_gene: TRBD1; CDR3nt: TGTGCCTGGACCTCCACCTGGGACAGTGAGCAGTTCTTC; CDR3aa: CAWTSTWDSEQFF
j_gene: TRBJ1-5; abundance: -; v_gene: TRBV29-1; d_gene: -; CDR3nt: TGCAGCGTTGGAGGGGGAAGCAATCAGCCCCAGCATTTT; CDR3aa: CSVGGGSNQPQHF